The 12 T cell receptor beta chains below were found in one sample sequenced in a study of blood T cells in healthy people across ages. For the second PCR, which ran for about 6 to 11 cycles, a sample-barcoded 5' primer and a J-beta primer mix were used. TCRdb itself ran the 5' RACE reads through MiXCR, one entry per CDR3 protein. This sample has 1 million or so distinct CDR3 sequences, with almost 25% found just once. This sample also appeared in a second study, on T cells of mothers and their children.

What was sequenced was blood. These receptors were obtained from a girl aged 2-10 years in good health.

The chain uses TRBV9 and TRBJ1-2; tentatively, D is TRBD1 (5 bases). Germline V gene lookup returns CDR1 SGDLS and CDR2 YYNGEE. V was cut by 2 bases and J by 5 bases, with 19 bases left in between. The length of the CDR3 is 16 residues. The CDR3 here is CASSVSNRDVGYGYTF. The CDR3 region has the DNA TGTGCCAGCAGCGTGTCAAACCGGGACGTTGGATATGGCTACACCTTC. Variable domain in full (rest from reference TRBV9 and TRBJ1-2): DSGVTQTPKHLITATGQRVTLRCSPRSGDLSVYWYQQSLDQGLQFLIQYYNGEERAKGNILERFSAQQFPDLHSELNLSSLELGDSALYFCASSVSNRDVGYGYTFGSGTRLTVV.

This clonotype was counted a few times. The chain carries TRBV5-6 and TRBJ1-1, with D tentatively TRBD1 (5 bases). This CDR3 is built from 17 residues. The V gene lost 4 bases and the J gene lost 0 bases, with 19 bases spanning the gap. Germline loops: CDR1 SGHDT, CDR2 YYEEEE. The DNA of the CDR3 is TGTGCCAGCAGCCCGGCGACAGCGTTTGTCATGAACACTGAAGCTTTCTTT. Protein product: CASSPATAFVMNTEAFF. The entire variable domain, with the rest obtained from reference TRBV5-6 and TRBJ1-1, is as follows: DAGVTQSPTHLIKTRGQQVTLRCSPKSGHDTVSWYQQALGQGPQFIFQYYEEEERQRGNFPDRFSGHQFPNYSSELNVNALLLGDSALYLCASSPATAFVMNTEAFFGQGTRLTVV.

The chain links TRBV15 to TRBJ2-1, with 11 positions matching TRBD1. The CDR3 is 19 residues long. Trimming at V came to 3 bases and at J to 0 bases, leaving 10 bases not matched to a gene. CDR1 and CDR2 (germline): LNHNV, YYDKDF (reference sequence). The DNA of the CDR3 is TGTGCCACCAGCAGCCCGGGACAGGGGGGACTGATCTCCTACAATGAGCAGTTCTTC. It encodes CATSSPGQGGLISYNEQFF.

This clonotype occurred a few times. J is TRBJ2-1 and V is TRBV7-2; 14 bases align to TRBD2. Trimming at V came to 5 bases and at J to 7 bases, leaving 7 bases not matched to a gene. The V gene's germline CDR1 is SGHTA and CDR2 FQGNSA. This CDR3 has 16 residues. The CDR3 bases are TGTGCCAGCAGCCCCCAGCGGACTAGCGGGGGGAATGAGCAGTTCTTC. Amino acid sequence: CASSPQRTSGGNEQFF.

This clonotype was observed a few times. The chain employs TRBV2 and TRBJ2-3; D may be TRBD2 (5 bases). V shed 3 bases and J shed 2 bases, with 12 bases lying between them. CDR3 length equals 15 residues. CDR1 is SNHLY, CDR2 FYNNEI, per germline. The CDR3 bases are TGTGCCAGCAGTGACTCTAGCCCATCCACAGATACGCAGTATTTT. Its translation is CASSDSSPSTDTQYF. Full variable domain (remainder filled in from reference TRBV2 and TRBJ2-3): EPEVTQTPSHQVTQMGQEVILRCVPISNHLYFYWYRQILGQKVEFLVSFYNNEISEKSEIFDDQFSVERPDGSNFTLKIRSTKLEDSAMYFCASSDSSPSTDTQYFGPGTRLTVL.

This chain links TRBV29-1 with TRBJ1-2; 8 bases align to TRBD1. The CDR3 is 12 amino acids. The germline gives CDR1 SQVTM, CDR2 ANQGSEA. Losses at the gene ends were 5 bases for V and 6 bases for J; bases not matched to a gene: 5. DNA of the CDR3: TGCAGCGTTCAGGGGGCGCGCGATGGCTACACCTTC. Translating gives CSVQGARDGYTF.

This chain links TRBV12-3 or TRBV12-4 with TRBJ2-1; D could derive from TRBD1 or TRBD2 (6 bases each). Trimming removed 5 bases from V and 10 bases from J, with 15 bases in between. CDR3 length: 13 residues. The CDR3 is CASSPLTRGEQFF. Here the CDR3 DNA reads TGTGCCAGCAGTCCCTTGACTAGGGGGGAGCAGTTCTTC.

The chain uses TRBV28 and TRBJ2-1; TRBD1 might be the D (6 bases). The germline gives CDR1 MDHEN, CDR2 SYDVKM. This CDR3 is 12 amino acids long. V was shortened by 7 bases and J by 6 bases, with 10 bases between the two germline ends. CDR3 in DNA: TGTGCCAGCAAAAAGGACAGCAATGAGCAGTTCTTC. It encodes CASKKDSNEQFF.

The chain recombines TRBV20-1 with TRBJ1-2, with unresolved D. Deletions cut 3 bases from V and 6 bases from J, with 11 bases between. The CDR3 spans 12 residues. The V gene's germline CDR1 is DFQATT and CDR2 SNEGSKA (reference sequence). CDR3 nucleotides: TGCAGTGCTAGGTCGGGGAGGGATGGCTACACCTTC. It yields the protein CSARSGRDGYTF.

The chain combines TRBV28 with TRBJ2-1, with 8 bases aligning to TRBD2. CDR1 and CDR2 from the germline V gene are MDHEN and SYDVKM. V trimming: 1 base; J trimming: 5 bases; junction bases outside the gene matches: 7. This CDR3 is built from 16 residues. CDR3 nucleotides: TGTGCCAGCAGTTTATCGGCGGGAGGTGGGCACAATGAGCAGTTCTTC. Its protein product is CASSLSAGGGHNEQFF. The full variable domain, completed using reference TRBV28 and TRBJ2-1, is DVKVTQSSRYLVKRTGEKVFLECVQDMDHENMFWYRQDPGLGLRLIYFSYDVKMKEKGDIPEGYSVSREKKERFSLILESASTNQTSMYLCASSLSAGGGHNEQFFGPGTRLTVL.

This clonotype was observed at least ten times. This sequence joins TRBV20-1 and TRBJ2-1; 9 nucleotides match TRBD2. Germline trimming cut 0 bases from V and 0 bases from J; bases unmatched to any gene: 12. This CDR3 is built from 19 residues. Looked up from germline, CDR1 is DFQATT and CDR2 is SNEGSKA (reference sequence). DNA of the CDR3: TGCAGTGCTAGAGATACTTCCGGGCTAGCGGGGAACTCCTACAATGAGCAGTTCTTC. This encodes CSARDTSGLAGNSYNEQFF.

This clonotype occurred a few times. The rearrangement links TRBV4-1 to TRBJ2-7; maybe TRBD1 (5 bases). The CDR3 consists of 13 residues. V gave up 4 bases and J gave up 6 bases, with 13 bases separating them. CDR1 MGHRA and CDR2 YSYEKL come from the germline V gene. The CDR3 here is CASSLVGDSEQYF. DNA of the CDR3: TGCGCCAGCAGCCTGGTCGGCGACAGCGAGCAGTACTTC.